The rows below give T cell receptor beta chains drawn from one sample of a study of blood T cell repertoires in COVID-19. The data were produced by immunoSEQ multiplex PCR, yet TCRdb's version contains in-frame clones alone and is incomplete. Of roughly 100,000 clones listed, about 80% were seen once; the top ten hold roughly 4%. The sample consisted of peripheral blood. These receptor sequences come from a human donor in a cohort sampled during active COVID-19. CDR3s include the opening cysteine and the closing phenylalanine or tryptophan.

TRBV6-2/TRBV6-3	TRBJ1-2	CASSQAGSSRGYTF
TRBV18	TRBJ1-2	CASSPQVNRGPEGYTF
TRBV21-1	TRBJ2-7	CASSKVGDRGRREQYF
TRBV27	TRBJ1-2	CASSSNLQGSGYGYTF
TRBV5-8	TRBJ2-5	CASSFERAGETQYF
TRBV19	TRBJ1-4	CASRLRGPSEKLFF
TRBV29-1	TRBJ2-7	CSVVGQGTSEQYF
TRBV15	TRBJ1-2	CATSRDSTGGYGYTF
TRBV7-2	TRBJ1-3	CASGRQGLGTIYF
TRBV5-1	TRBJ1-3	CASSLGGPDTIYF
TRBV4-3	TRBJ1-1	CASSLQGDYTEAFF